These 12 T cell receptor beta chains share one sample of origin, sequenced in a study of T cells after yellow fever vaccination. From the 5' RACE reads, TCRdb called clonotypes with MiXCR, one entry per CDR3 protein. The sample has about 580,000 distinct CDR3 sequences; less than 20% are singletons. This specimen was PBMCs, taken 5 days after the first yellow fever vaccination. Receptors originate from a man between 18 and 35 years old who received the YFV17D yellow fever vaccine.

This chain links TRBV18 with TRBJ2-7; the match to TRBD1 covers 7 bases. J gave up 6 bases and V 3 bases, and 5 bases lay outside the gene matches. Germline assignment: CDR1 KGHSH and CDR2 LQKENI. The CDR3 consists of 13 residues. The CDR3 loop is CASSPATGIEQYV. The CDR3 DNA follows: TGTGCCAGCTCACCTGCGACAGGGATCGAGCAGTACGTC.

The table lists this clonotype with a few counts. The chain combines TRBV7-9 with TRBJ1-1; a weak D match, TRBD1 (5 bases). Trimming cost V 4 bases and J 3 bases, with 12 bases left between them. The CDR3 has 14 amino acids. Germline V CDR1 and CDR2: SEHNR, FQNEAQ (reference sequence). The CDR3 reads CASSWGLIHTEAFF. The CDR3 DNA reads as TGTGCCAGCAGCTGGGGACTGATTCACACTGAAGCTTTCTTT.

The CDR3 DNA reads TGCGCCAGCAGCCAAGAACAGGGAGAGACCCAGTACTTC. Its protein is CASSQEQGETQYF. This chain links TRBV4-3 with TRBJ2-5, with TRBD1 as a possible D gene (6 bases). V lost 0 bases and J 4 bases, leaving 6 bases between the germline ends. There are 13 residues in the CDR3. The germline CDR1 and CDR2 sequences are LGHNA and YSLEER.

This clonotype has a handful of counts. The rearrangement uses TRBV6-4 and TRBJ2-2; D is undetermined. CDR3 size: 14 residues. V lost 5 bases and J 4 bases, leaving 11 bases between the germline ends. The germline gives CDR1 MRHNA, CDR2 SNTAGT. The CDR3 protein is CASSYTGVTGELFF. Written as DNA, the CDR3 is TGTGCCAGCAGTTACACTGGCGTCACCGGGGAGCTGTTTTTT.

In its sample, this clonotype was seen a few times. The rearrangement uses TRBV28 and TRBJ2-7; TRBD1 matches at 8 bases. Trimming cost V 5 bases and J 7 bases; bases outside gene matches: 4. This CDR3 spans 12 amino acids. The germline V gene has CDR1 MDHEN and CDR2 SYDVKM. The CDR3 DNA follows: TGTGCCAGCAGTACAGGGGGGAGGGAGCAGTACGTC. Translated: CASSTGGREQYV.

V usage is TRBV7-2 and J usage is TRBJ2-1, with 13 bases that match TRBD2. In germline, CDR1 is SGHTA, CDR2 FQGNSA. V shed 7 bases and J 1 base; nucleotides not matched to a gene: 7. This CDR3 spans 17 amino acids. The CDR3 protein is CASTQLAGGPSYNEQFF. The CDR3 nucleotides read TGTGCCAGCACCCAACTAGCGGGGGGGCCGTCCTACAATGAGCAGTTCTTC.

The gene calls are TRBV2 and TRBJ2-5, with D maybe TRBD1 (5 bases). The CDR3 is 15 residues long. In germline, CDR1 is SNHLY, CDR2 FYNNEI. The V and J ends lost 8 bases and 2 bases respectively, with 18 bases between them. CDR3 sequence reads: CASHNIRGTQETQYF. CDR3 in DNA: TGTGCCAGCCACAACATTAGGGGAACGCAAGAGACCCAGTACTTC.

The V call is TRBV6-4, the J call TRBJ2-6; D gene ambiguous. This CDR3 has 16 residues. V shed 2 bases and J shed 0 bases, with 8 bases lying between them. Germline loops: CDR1 MRHNA, CDR2 SNTAGT. CDR3 residues: CASSDVGRSGANVLTF. The CDR3 DNA follows: TGTGCCAGCAGTGACGTGGGTCGCTCTGGGGCCAACGTCCTGACTTTC.

The rearrangement uses TRBV7-3 and TRBJ2-3, with a weak D call TRBD1 (5 bases). This CDR3 is 15 amino acids long. Trimming left V 3 bases short and J 0 bases short, with 10 bases between. Germline V lookup: CDR1 SGHTA, CDR2 FQGTGA. The CDR3: CASSFQGTSTDTQYF. The CDR3, as DNA: TGTGCCAGCAGCTTTCAGGGCACTAGCACAGATACGCAGTATTTT.

This clonotype appeared a few times. This rearrangement joins TRBV12-3 or TRBV12-4 to TRBJ2-2; the D is unclear. This CDR3 contains 16 residues. The V end was cut by 3 bases, the J end by 7 bases, with 18 bases between. CDR3: CASSFMDGSLGGELFF. In nucleotides, the CDR3 is TGTGCCAGCAGTTTTATGGACGGCTCATTGGGCGGGGAGCTGTTTTTT.

The chain combines TRBV6-1 with TRBJ2-7; TRBD1 matches at 10 bases. CDR3 length: 15 residues. Germline lookup yields CDR1 MNHNS and CDR2 SASEGT. V lost 5 bases, J lost 0 bases, and 4 bases stayed unmatched. The DNA for the CDR3 is TGTGCCAGCAGTCGAGGACAGGGGGGCTCCTACGAGCAGTACTTC. Translation: CASSRGQGGSYEQYF.

The chain has TRBV5-4 and TRBJ2-5; the D gene is possibly TRBD2 (6 bases). The CDR3 length is 12 residues. CDR1 is SGHNT, CDR2 YYREEE, per germline (reference sequence). Deletions cut 4 bases from V and 5 bases from J, with 9 bases between. The CDR3, as DNA: TGTGCCAGCAGCGGGGGGTCTGAGACCCAGTACTTC. It translates to CASSGGSETQYF. Full variable domain (outside the CDR3, taken from reference TRBV5-4 and TRBJ2-5): ETGVTQSPTHLIKTRGQQVTLRCSSQSGHNTVSWYQQALGQGPQFIFQYYREEENGRGNFPPRFSGLQFPNYSSELNVNALELDDSALYLCASSGGSETQYFGPGTRLLVL.